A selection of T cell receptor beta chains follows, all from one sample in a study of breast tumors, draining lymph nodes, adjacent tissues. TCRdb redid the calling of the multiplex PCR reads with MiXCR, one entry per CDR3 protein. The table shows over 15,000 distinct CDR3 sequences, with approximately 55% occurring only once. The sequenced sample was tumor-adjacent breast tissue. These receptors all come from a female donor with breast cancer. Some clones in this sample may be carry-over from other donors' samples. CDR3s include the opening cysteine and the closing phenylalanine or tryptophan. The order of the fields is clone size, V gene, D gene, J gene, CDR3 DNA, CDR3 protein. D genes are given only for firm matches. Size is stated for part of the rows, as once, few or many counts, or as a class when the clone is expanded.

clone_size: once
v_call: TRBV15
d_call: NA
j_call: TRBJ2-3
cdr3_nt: TGTGCCACCGGCAGAGATGAGGCGGGACAAACAGATACGCAGTATTTT
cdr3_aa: CATGRDEAGQTDTQYF

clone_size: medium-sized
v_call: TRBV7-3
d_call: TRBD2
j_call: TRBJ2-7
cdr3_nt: TGTGCCAGCCCACCCAGACTAGCGGGGCGGGCCTACGAGCAGTACTTC
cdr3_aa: CASPPRLAGRAYEQYF

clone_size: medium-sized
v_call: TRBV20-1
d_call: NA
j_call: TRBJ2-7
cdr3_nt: TGCAGTGCTATCGGTCTAGCGACCTCCTACGAGCAGTACTTC
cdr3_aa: CSAIGLATSYEQYF

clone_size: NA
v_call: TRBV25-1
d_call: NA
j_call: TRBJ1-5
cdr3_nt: TGTGCCAGCAGTGAAAAGGGACCCCAAGATCAGCCCCAGCATTTT
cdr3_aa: CASSEKGPQDQPQHF

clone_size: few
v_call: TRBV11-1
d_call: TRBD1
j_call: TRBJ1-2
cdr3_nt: TGTGCCAGCAGCTTAGCGCACAGGGGGTCCTTCTATGGCTACACCTTC
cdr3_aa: CASSLAHRGSFYGYTF

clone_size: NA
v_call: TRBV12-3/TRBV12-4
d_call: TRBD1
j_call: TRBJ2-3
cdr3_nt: TGTGCCAGCAGTCCGGGACAGGGGGCGACAGATACGCAGTATTTT
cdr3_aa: CASSPGQGATDTQYF

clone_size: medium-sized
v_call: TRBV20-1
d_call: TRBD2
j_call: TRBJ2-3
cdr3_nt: TGCAGTGCTAGAGACCCTAGCGGGAGAGGAAGCACAGATACGCAGTATTTT
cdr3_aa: CSARDPSGRGSTDTQYF

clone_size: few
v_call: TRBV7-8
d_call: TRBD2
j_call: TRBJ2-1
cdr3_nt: TGTGCCAGCAGCCTAAGCGGGACCAATGAGCAGTTCTTC
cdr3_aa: CASSLSGTNEQFF

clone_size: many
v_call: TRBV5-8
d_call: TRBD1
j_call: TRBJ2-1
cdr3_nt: TGTGCCAGCAGCTTAATGCGGGACAGGGGTAATGAGCAGTTCTTC
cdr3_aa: CASSLMRDRGNEQFF

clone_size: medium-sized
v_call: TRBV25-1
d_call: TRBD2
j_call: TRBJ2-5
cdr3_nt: TGTGCCAGCAGCGAACCTCCTAGCGGGTCGGAGACCCAGTACTTC
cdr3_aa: CASSEPPSGSETQYF

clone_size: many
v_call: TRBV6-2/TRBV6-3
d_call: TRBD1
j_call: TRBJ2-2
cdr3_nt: TGTGCCAGCAGCAGGACAGGGGGCGAGTGGTTGGCCGGGGAGCTGTTTTTT
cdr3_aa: CASSRTGGEWLAGELFF

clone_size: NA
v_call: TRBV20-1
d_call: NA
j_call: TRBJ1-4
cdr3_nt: TGCAGTGCTAGGCAGGAAAAACTGTTTTTT
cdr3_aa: CSARQEKLFF